This T cell receptor (beta chain) was recovered during a study of T cell responses to AZD1222 COVID-19 vaccine. The repertoire was sequenced with immunoSEQ multiplex PCR; TCRdb's copy has only in-frame clones and lacks some. The sample includes around 150,000 clones, more than 85% of them seen just once. Study-wide results and caveats: Spike as a whole was targeted by vaccine-associated CD4 TCRs, dominant at 160-218 and 743-854. The reported proportion of spike-specific TCRs targeting unmutated variant regions was nearly half.

Notes on this clone: As yet, its antigen is unknown.

The CDR3 length is 13 residues. V was trimmed by 7 bases and J by 4 bases, leaving 16 bases between them. CDR1 is SQVTM and CDR2 is ANQGSEA in the germline V gene. Pooling covered second doses at about 4 or about 12 weeks. The sequence was collected from an adult who received the AZD1222 COVID-19 vaccine. V gene TRBV29-1 combines with J gene TRBJ1-2; weak D call: TRBD1 (5 bases). The sequenced sample was peripheral blood, obtained 28 days after the second AZD1222 dose. CDR3 sequence: CSATEIGGYGYTF. Written as DNA, the CDR3 is TGCAGCGCGACAGAAATCGGTGGCTATGGCTACACCTTC.